The rows below give T cell receptor beta chains drawn from one sample of a study of T cells in localized non-small cell lung cancer. TCRdb's table, derived via immunoSEQ multiplex PCR, lists solely in-frame clones and lacks some. The sample contains approximately 80,000 clones, 75% to 85% of which appear only once. The source was peripheral blood, collected before any cancer treatment. These TCRs come from a female donor over 55 with stage I lung adenocarcinoma. Both conserved end residues are part of each CDR3. The order of the fields is J gene, D gene, clone size, V gene, CDR3 DNA, CDR3 protein. The D gene is left open where the match is weak. Size is stated for part of the rows, as once, few or many counts, or as a class when the clone is expanded.

j_gene: TRBJ2-7
d_gene: NA
abundance: NA
v_gene: TRBV7-9
CDR3nt: TGTGCCAGCAGAGGTCCCTACGAGCAGTACTTC
CDR3aa: CASRGPYEQYF

j_gene: TRBJ2-7
d_gene: TRBD2
abundance: NA
v_gene: TRBV4-1
CDR3nt: TGCGCCAGCAGCTTTGGACTAGCGGGGTCCTACGAGCAGTACTTC
CDR3aa: CASSFGLAGSYEQYF

j_gene: TRBJ1-6
d_gene: NA
abundance: NA
v_gene: TRBV6-1
CDR3nt: TGTGCCAGCACCCCGGACAATTTTAATTCACCCCTCCACTTT
CDR3aa: CASTPDNFNSPLHF

j_gene: TRBJ2-6
d_gene: TRBD1
abundance: NA
v_gene: TRBV10-3
CDR3nt: TGTGCCACGAGGGACAGGGGGACTTCTGGGGCCAACGTCCTGACTTTC
CDR3aa: CATRDRGTSGANVLTF

j_gene: TRBJ2-7
d_gene: NA
abundance: many
v_gene: TRBV28
CDR3nt: TGTGCCAGCCGGCAGGGGGGGTCCTACGAGCAGTACTTC
CDR3aa: CASRQGGSYEQYF

j_gene: TRBJ1-1
d_gene: NA
abundance: NA
v_gene: TRBV5-4
CDR3nt: TGTGCCAGCAAGGGGCCCGAGCCTGAAGCTTTCTTT
CDR3aa: CASKGPEPEAFF

j_gene: TRBJ1-6
d_gene: NA
abundance: once
v_gene: TRBV4-3
CDR3nt: TGCGCCAGCAGCCAAGGGACACGGGGAGATTATAATTCACCCCTCCACTTT
CDR3aa: CASSQGTRGDYNSPLHF

j_gene: TRBJ1-2
d_gene: NA
abundance: once
v_gene: TRBV5-1
CDR3nt: TGCGCCAGCAGCCTAGGGCCGGCTGATGGCTACACCTTC
CDR3aa: CASSLGPADGYTF

j_gene: TRBJ2-1
d_gene: TRBD2
abundance: NA
v_gene: TRBV6-4
CDR3nt: TGTGCCAGCAGTGACCTTTCTAGCGGGTACAATGAGCAGTTCTTC
CDR3aa: CASSDLSSGYNEQFF

j_gene: TRBJ1-1
d_gene: NA
abundance: NA
v_gene: TRBV4-1
CDR3nt: TGCGCCAGCCGGGCGGGGGGGAGAAGAACTGAAGCTTTCTTT
CDR3aa: CASRAGGRRTEAFF

j_gene: TRBJ2-1
d_gene: TRBD2
abundance: NA
v_gene: TRBV6-6
CDR3nt: TGTGCCAGCAGTTCGGCGGGAGCCCCGGCGGATGAGCAGTTCTTC
CDR3aa: CASSSAGAPADEQFF

j_gene: TRBJ2-3
d_gene: NA
abundance: NA
v_gene: TRBV7-9
CDR3nt: TGTGCCAGCAGCCACCGGAACCTGACTAGTCTATATACGCAGTATTTT
CDR3aa: CASSHRNLTSLYTQYF

j_gene: TRBJ2-5
d_gene: TRBD2
abundance: NA
v_gene: TRBV7-2
CDR3nt: TGTGCCAGCAGCGGCGGGGGGGGGAGATTGGAGACCCAGTACTTC
CDR3aa: CASSGGGGRLETQYF

j_gene: TRBJ2-1
d_gene: NA
abundance: NA
v_gene: TRBV6-5
CDR3nt: TGTGCCAGCAAAAGGGACTTAAAGAATGAGCAGTTCTTC
CDR3aa: CASKRDLKNEQFF

j_gene: TRBJ2-2
d_gene: NA
abundance: NA
v_gene: TRBV19
CDR3nt: TGTGCCAGTAGTACTCGGACTGGGCGTACCGGGGAGCTGTTTTTT
CDR3aa: CASSTRTGRTGELFF

j_gene: TRBJ2-5
d_gene: TRBD2
abundance: NA
v_gene: TRBV30
CDR3nt: TGTGCCTCAACCGGGGGGAGGGGAGAGACCCAGTACTTC
CDR3aa: CASTGGRGETQYF

j_gene: TRBJ2-1
d_gene: TRBD1
abundance: NA
v_gene: TRBV5-6
CDR3nt: TGTGCCAGCAGCTCCTACAGGGGCATTGAGCAGTTCTTC
CDR3aa: CASSSYRGIEQFF

j_gene: TRBJ1-1
d_gene: TRBD1
abundance: NA
v_gene: TRBV4-2
CDR3nt: TGTGCCAGCAGCCTTACGGGACAGGGATCGAACACTGAAGCTTTCTTT
CDR3aa: CASSLTGQGSNTEAFF

j_gene: TRBJ2-7
d_gene: NA
abundance: NA
v_gene: TRBV6-6
CDR3nt: TGTGCCAGCAGTTACTCCGGGACTTCCTACGAGCAGTACTTC
CDR3aa: CASSYSGTSYEQYF

j_gene: TRBJ1-1
d_gene: NA
abundance: NA
v_gene: TRBV11-2
CDR3nt: TGTGCCAGCAGCTTGAATAGGGGCACTGAAGCTTTCTTT
CDR3aa: CASSLNRGTEAFF

j_gene: TRBJ1-2
d_gene: NA
abundance: NA
v_gene: TRBV9
CDR3nt: TGTGCCAGCAGCGTAGATGACGACCTCCTTACCTATGGCTACACCTTC
CDR3aa: CASSVDDDLLTYGYTF

j_gene: TRBJ1-2
d_gene: NA
abundance: NA
v_gene: TRBV19
CDR3nt: TGTGCCAGTAGGGGAACTTTAAGCAACTATGGCTACACCTTC
CDR3aa: CASRGTLSNYGYTF

j_gene: TRBJ1-1
d_gene: TRBD1
abundance: once
v_gene: TRBV7-8
CDR3nt: TGTGCCAGCAGCAATCGAGACAGGGGTACTGAAGCTTTCTTT
CDR3aa: CASSNRDRGTEAFF

j_gene: TRBJ1-1
d_gene: NA
abundance: NA
v_gene: TRBV2
CDR3nt: TGTGCCAGCACCTCTTTTGGGGCCAACACTGAAGCTTTCTTT
CDR3aa: CASTSFGANTEAFF

j_gene: TRBJ1-2
d_gene: NA
abundance: NA
v_gene: TRBV30
CDR3nt: TGTGCCTGGAATCAGGACGGGGGCTATGGCTACACCTTC
CDR3aa: CAWNQDGGYGYTF

j_gene: TRBJ2-5
d_gene: NA
abundance: once
v_gene: TRBV30
CDR3nt: TGTGCCTGGAGCCTTTTGGGGGGTCGAGAGACCCAGTACTTC
CDR3aa: CAWSLLGGRETQYF

j_gene: TRBJ2-4
d_gene: NA
abundance: NA
v_gene: TRBV7-9
CDR3nt: TGTGCCAGCAGCTTAAATTCGGGTTCTATGGACATTCAGTACTTC
CDR3aa: CASSLNSGSMDIQYF

j_gene: TRBJ2-1
d_gene: NA
abundance: NA
v_gene: TRBV19
CDR3nt: TGTGCCAGTAGTATTGCGGGACCGTTCTACAATGAGCAGTTCTTC
CDR3aa: CASSIAGPFYNEQFF

j_gene: TRBJ1-2
d_gene: TRBD1
abundance: NA
v_gene: TRBV5-4
CDR3nt: TGTGCCAGCAGGGGACAGCTTAACTATGGCTACACCTTC
CDR3aa: CASRGQLNYGYTF

j_gene: TRBJ1-2
d_gene: NA
abundance: NA
v_gene: TRBV2
CDR3nt: TGTGCCAGCAGTGAAGGGGGTAGAGGGCGATTCAACTATGGCTACACCTTC
CDR3aa: CASSEGGRGRFNYGYTF

j_gene: TRBJ2-2
d_gene: NA
abundance: NA
v_gene: TRBV6-1
CDR3nt: TGTGCCAGTAAATCGGAGGCCGGGGAGCTGTTTTTT
CDR3aa: CASKSEAGELFF

j_gene: TRBJ1-4
d_gene: NA
abundance: NA
v_gene: TRBV5-1
CDR3nt: TGCGCCAGCAGCGCCACCCCTCAGGGAATCGGAGAAAAACTGTTTTTT
CDR3aa: CASSATPQGIGEKLFF

j_gene: TRBJ1-1
d_gene: TRBD1
abundance: NA
v_gene: TRBV27
CDR3nt: TGTGCCAGCAGGCGGACCGGACAGGGAATGAACACTGAAGCTTTCTTT
CDR3aa: CASRRTGQGMNTEAFF

j_gene: TRBJ2-7
d_gene: NA
abundance: NA
v_gene: TRBV11-2
CDR3nt: TGTGCCAGCAGCTTAGCCAGCGGAGGATCCTACGAGCAGTACTTC
CDR3aa: CASSLASGGSYEQYF

j_gene: TRBJ1-2
d_gene: NA
abundance: NA
v_gene: TRBV11-2
CDR3nt: TGTGCCAGCACGAAATTGAGAGGCTATGGCTACACCTTC
CDR3aa: CASTKLRGYGYTF

j_gene: TRBJ2-1
d_gene: NA
abundance: NA
v_gene: TRBV6-1
CDR3nt: TGTGCCAGTAAGGGGGGGGGCAGCTCCTACAATGAGCAGTTCTTC
CDR3aa: CASKGGGSSYNEQFF

j_gene: TRBJ2-5
d_gene: TRBD1
abundance: NA
v_gene: TRBV7-8
CDR3nt: TGTGCCAGCAGCACGACAGGGTGGCGAGAGACCCAGTACTTC
CDR3aa: CASSTTGWRETQYF

j_gene: TRBJ2-2
d_gene: TRBD1
abundance: few
v_gene: TRBV10-3
CDR3nt: TGTGCCATCAGTCGGACAGGGAACACCGGGGAGCTGTTTTTT
CDR3aa: CAISRTGNTGELFF

j_gene: TRBJ1-2
d_gene: TRBD1
abundance: many
v_gene: TRBV4-2
CDR3nt: TGTGCCAGCAGCCAAGATTGGCAGGACAGGCTCCTTGGCTACACCTTC
CDR3aa: CASSQDWQDRLLGYTF

j_gene: TRBJ2-1
d_gene: TRBD2
abundance: NA
v_gene: TRBV7-3
CDR3nt: TGTGCCAGCAGCTCAGCGGGGGGTACCAATGAGCAGTTCTTC
CDR3aa: CASSSAGGTNEQFF

j_gene: TRBJ2-3
d_gene: NA
abundance: NA
v_gene: TRBV11-2
CDR3nt: TGTGCCAGCAGCCCCGCCTCCGAGACTCCCCGTAATTTT
CDR3aa: CASSPASETPRNF

j_gene: TRBJ2-2
d_gene: NA
abundance: NA
v_gene: TRBV7-8
CDR3nt: TGTGCCAGCAGCTTAGGGCTAGCGACGAACACCGGGGAGCTGTTTTTT
CDR3aa: CASSLGLATNTGELFF

j_gene: TRBJ1-1
d_gene: NA
abundance: NA
v_gene: TRBV27
CDR3nt: TGTGCCAGCAGTGTGACAGTCAAGGGGGACACTGAAGCTTTCTTT
CDR3aa: CASSVTVKGDTEAFF

j_gene: TRBJ2-2
d_gene: NA
abundance: NA
v_gene: TRBV28
CDR3nt: TGTGCCAGCAGCCCATTTTTGATGACCGGGGAGCTGTTTTTT
CDR3aa: CASSPFLMTGELFF